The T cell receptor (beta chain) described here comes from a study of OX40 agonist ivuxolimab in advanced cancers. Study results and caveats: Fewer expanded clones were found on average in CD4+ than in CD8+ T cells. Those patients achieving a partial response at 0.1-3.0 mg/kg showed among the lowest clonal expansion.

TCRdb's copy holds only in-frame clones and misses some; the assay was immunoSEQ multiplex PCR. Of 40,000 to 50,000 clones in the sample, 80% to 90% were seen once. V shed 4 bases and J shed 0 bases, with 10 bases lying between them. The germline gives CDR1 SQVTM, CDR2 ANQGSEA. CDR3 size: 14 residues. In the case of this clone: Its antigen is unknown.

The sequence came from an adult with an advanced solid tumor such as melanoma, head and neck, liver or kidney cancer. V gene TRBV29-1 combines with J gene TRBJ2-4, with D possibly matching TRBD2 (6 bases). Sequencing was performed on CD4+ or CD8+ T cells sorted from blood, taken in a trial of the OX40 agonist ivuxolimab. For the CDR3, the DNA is TGCAGCGTTGTAGGCGGGATAGCCAAAAACATTCAGTACTTC. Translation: CSVVGGIAKNIQYF.